This T cell receptor (beta chain) is from a study of T cell repertoires in cytomegalovirus infection. This clonotype was detected a few times. The CDR3 is 13 amino acids. Trimming took off 6 bases at V and 5 bases at J, with 13 bases between the two ends. Germline V gene data show CDR1 as MNHEY and CDR2 as SVGEGT. MiXCR, applied by TCRdb to the reads, yields one record per CDR3 protein. The profile shows roughly 630,000 distinct CDR3 sequences, roughly 24% of them singletons. Material: CD8+ T cells from PBMCs. This clonotype was obtained from a human donor in good health (CMV status not recorded). Some clones in this sample may be carry-over from other donors' samples. The rearrangement joins TRBV6-2 or TRBV6-3 to TRBJ1-1; D might be TRBD1 (5 bases). CDR3 in amino acids: CASRDTGGTEAFF. DNA for the CDR3: TGTGCCAGCAGGGACACCGGAGGGACTGAAGCTTTCTTT.